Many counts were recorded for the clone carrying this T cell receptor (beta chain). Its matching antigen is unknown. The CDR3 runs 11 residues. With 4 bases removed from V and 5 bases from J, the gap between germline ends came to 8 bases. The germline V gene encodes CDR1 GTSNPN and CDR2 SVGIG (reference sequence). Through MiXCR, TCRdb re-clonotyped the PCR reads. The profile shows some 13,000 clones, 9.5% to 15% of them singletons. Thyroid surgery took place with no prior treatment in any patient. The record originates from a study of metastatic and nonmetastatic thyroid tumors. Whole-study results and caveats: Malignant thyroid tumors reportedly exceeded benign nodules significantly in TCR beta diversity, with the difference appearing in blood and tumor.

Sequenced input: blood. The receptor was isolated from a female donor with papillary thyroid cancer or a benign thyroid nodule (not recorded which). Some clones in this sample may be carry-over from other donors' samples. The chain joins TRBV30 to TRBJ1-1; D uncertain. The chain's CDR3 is CAWKRTTEAFF. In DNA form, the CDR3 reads TGTGCCTGGAAACGAACGACTGAAGCTTTCTTT. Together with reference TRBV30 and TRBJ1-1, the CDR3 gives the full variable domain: SQTIHQWPATLVQPVGSPLSLECTVEGTSNPNLYWYRQAAGRGLQLLFYSVGIGQISSEVPQNLSASRPQDRQFILSSKKLLLSDSGFYLCAWKRTTEAFFGQGTRLTVV.